This T cell receptor beta chain was obtained from a study of vaccination and CD4 T cells after COVID-19. The study, taken as a whole, reports: Clonotypes reactive to SARS-CoV-2 had a median that went up from about 22 to 38, but not significantly.

The sample's treatment: 10-day PBMC culture with coronavirus spike peptide pools or control peptides (ViraFEST assay). This clonotype was observed a few times. Its antigen is undetermined. Cultured CD4+ T-cell DNA underwent Oncomine TCR Beta short-read sequencing. Each CDR3 protein gets one entry after TCRdb re-called the PCR reads with MiXCR. This sample has 15,000 to 20,000 distinct CDR3 sequences; more than 25% occur once, and the top ten carry 15% to 19%. The V end was cut by 3 bases, the J end by 4 bases, with 3 bases between. This CDR3 is built from 11 residues. Germline-derived CDR1 and CDR2 are SGHTA and FQGNSA.

The sequence was collected from a human donor with COVID-19. The sample consisted of cultured CD4+ T cells from blood. V and J are TRBV7-2 and TRBJ2-5; D is unresolved. The CDR3 DNA follows: TGTGCCAGCAGCTTCAGAGAGACCCAGTACTTC. Protein product: CASSFRETQYF.